Below are 19 T cell receptor beta chains sequenced from a single sample in a study of shared clonotypes between healthy human individuals. Libraries were prepared by immunoSEQ multiplex PCR; TCRdb keeps only in-frame clonotypes and omits some of them. Of roughly 1,800,000 clones listed, approximately 94% were seen once; the top ten hold 1% to 1.5%. In the naive CD8 group, cells lacked CD45RO and were positively selected for CCR7, so terminally differentiated effector memory CD45RA+ cells were left out. Input material: naive CD8+ T cells sorted from blood. The receptors were sampled from a man aged 18-30 years in good health.

This clone was recorded only once. This chain connects TRBV6-6 to TRBJ2-7; 12 bases align to TRBD1. J gave up 3 bases and V 6 bases, and 9 bases lay outside the gene matches. Germline-derived CDR1 and CDR2 are MNHNY and SVGAGI (reference sequence). The CDR3 covers 16 residues. This CDR3 is CASSYPGTGGDYEQYF. As DNA, the CDR3 is TGTGCCAGCAGCTACCCCGGGACAGGGGGCGACTACGAGCAGTACTTC.

This clone appeared once. The chain uses TRBV30 and TRBJ2-7; a possible D gene is TRBD1 (5 bases). CDR1 is GTSNPN, CDR2 SVGIG, per germline (reference sequence). This CDR3 region has 14 residues. V was shortened by 0 bases and J by 5 bases, with 14 bases between the two germline ends. The CDR3 loop reads CAWSVGQGVHEQYF. The CDR3 DNA reads TGTGCCTGGAGTGTTGGGCAGGGCGTACACGAGCAGTACTTC.

This rearrangement joins TRBV6-5 to TRBJ1-6; D not resolved. Germline-derived CDR1 and CDR2 are MNHEY and SVGAGI. CDR3 length: 15 amino acids. Between the trimmed V and J ends, which lost 2 bases and 2 bases, there was a span of 7 bases. The CDR3, as DNA: TGTGCCAGCAGTTACGGTGACCCCTATAATTCACCCCTCCACTTT. Translated, it gives CASSYGDPYNSPLHF.

For this clone: Other DNA sequences in the same sample also yield this CDR3. The chain joins TRBV9 to TRBJ2-7, with TRBD2 matching over 11 bases. Germline lookup yields CDR1 SGDLS and CDR2 YYNGEE. V trimming: 1 base; J trimming: 4 bases; junction bases outside the gene matches: 4. This CDR3 is 15 amino acids long. The CDR3 DNA reads as TGTGCCAGCAGCGTAAGCGGACTAGCGGGTTACGAGCAGTACTTC. Amino acids: CASSVSGLAGYEQYF.

Notes on this clone: The same CDR3 can be traced to other DNA sequences in this sample. V usage is TRBV7-9 and J usage is TRBJ2-7; no firm D call. Per germline, CDR1 SEHNR and CDR2 FQNEAQ (reference sequence). This CDR3 has 12 amino acids. Trimming shortened V by 3 bases and J by 7 bases, and 10 bases separated the two germline ends. The CDR3 DNA reads TGTGCCAGCAGCTTCGGTGGCGGAGAGCAGTACTTC. As protein: CASSFGGGEQYF.

The genes are TRBV7-9 and TRBJ1-2; D not resolved. Germline V lookup: CDR1 SEHNR, CDR2 FQNEAQ (reference sequence). The CDR3 has 14 amino acids. Between the trimmed V and J ends, which lost 5 bases and 8 bases, there was a span of 18 bases. The CDR3 sequence is CASSPPGGVQGYTF. CDR3 DNA: TGTGCCAGCAGCCCCCCGGGCGGTGTCCAGGGCTACACCTTC.

The gene calls are TRBV4-3 and TRBJ1-2; D perhaps matches TRBD1 (5 bases). Germline V gene lookup returns CDR1 LGHNA and CDR2 YSLEER. The length of the CDR3 is 14 residues. V lost 0 bases and J lost 7, with 12 bases in between. CDR3 bases: TGCGCCAGCAGCCAAGATGGGACTGCTGTTGGCTACACCTTC. As protein: CASSQDGTAVGYTF.

This chain connects TRBV13 to TRBJ2-7; no reliable D call. Trimming shortened V by 2 bases and J by 3 bases, and 5 bases separated the two germline ends. Germline lookup yields CDR1 PRHDT and CDR2 FYEKMQ (reference sequence). CDR3 size: 12 residues. The CDR3 sequence: CASSLPYYEQYF. For the CDR3, the DNA is TGTGCCAGCAGCTTACCTTACTACGAGCAGTACTTC. Using reference TRBV13 and TRBJ2-7 for the parts outside the CDR3, the full variable domain is AAGVIQSPRHLIKEKRETATLKCYPIPRHDTVYWYQQGPGQDPQFLISFYEKMQSDKGSIPDRFSAQQFSDYHSELNMSSLELGDSALYFCASSLPYYEQYFGPGTRLTVT.

As for this clone: Other DNA sequences in the same sample also yield this CDR3. This chain connects TRBV6-5 to TRBJ1-2, with 7 bases that match TRBD1. This CDR3 spans 15 amino acids. Germline CDR1 MNHEY, CDR2 SVGAGI. With 2 bases clipped from V and 0 bases from J, the junction kept 3 bases outside the gene matches. The CDR3 loop reads CASSYQTGANYGYTF. DNA of the CDR3: TGTGCCAGCAGTTACCAAACAGGGGCTAACTATGGCTACACCTTC.

CDR3 sequence (DNA): TGTGCCAGCAGTTACACGCTAGCCAAAAACATTCAGTACTTC. This encodes CASSYTLAKNIQYF. This chain connects TRBV6-6 to TRBJ2-4, with D hard to call. Trimming removed 2 bases from V and 0 bases from J, with 5 bases in between. Germline V gives CDR1 MNHNY, CDR2 SVGAGI (reference sequence). The length of the CDR3 is 14 residues.

J is TRBJ2-1 and V is TRBV6-5; 9 nucleotides agree with TRBD2. Germline V gene data show CDR1 as MNHEY and CDR2 as SVGAGI. Unmatched junction bases numbered 7, after V lost 6 bases and J lost 4 bases. The CDR3 extends over 15 amino acids. CDR3 region: CASSSGTSRYNEQFF. CDR3 DNA: TGTGCCAGCAGCTCCGGGACTAGCAGATACAATGAGCAGTTCTTC.

The rearrangement uses TRBV4-2 and TRBJ2-7, with TRBD2 identical over 9 bases. The germline gives CDR1 LGHNA, CDR2 YNFKEQ. The CDR3 has 15 residues. V shed 1 base, J shed 5 bases, and the junction held 6 bases outside the gene matches. The DNA for the CDR3 is TGTGCCAGCAGCCAAGGGGTAGCGGGGGTTAACGAGCAGTACTTC. Residues: CASSQGVAGVNEQYF.

V is TRBV30 and J is TRBJ2-1; 7 bases align to TRBD1. The V segment lost 8 bases and the J segment 4 bases; nucleotides outside the gene matches: 8. The length of the CDR3 is 13 residues. The germline V gene has CDR1 GTSNPN and CDR2 SVGIG (reference sequence). DNA of the CDR3: TGTGCCGCCGACAGGGTCTTATACAATGAGCAGTTCTTC. It specifies CAADRVLYNEQFF.

The gene calls are TRBV5-6 and TRBJ1-6; D unclear. The CDR3 contains 15 residues. Germline CDR1 SGHDT, CDR2 YYEEEE. The germline V and J ends were trimmed by 3 bases and 8 bases, with 15 bases remaining between them. The chain's CDR3 is CASSSGLGPYSPLHF. The CDR3 DNA follows: TGTGCCAGCAGCTCCGGACTCGGGCCCTATTCACCCCTCCACTTT.

The chain combines TRBV4-1 with TRBJ2-1; tentatively, D is TRBD1 (5 bases). The CDR3 contains 14 residues. The V end was cut by 2 bases, the J end by 7 bases, with 12 bases between. Germline V gene lookup returns CDR1 MGHRA and CDR2 YSYEKL. The CDR3 sequence is CASSQWGRENEQFF. The CDR3 bases are TGCGCCAGCAGCCAATGGGGCAGAGAGAATGAGCAGTTCTTC.

The genes are TRBV19 and TRBJ2-7; D might be TRBD2 (5 bases). Trimming removed 6 bases at V and 6 bases at J, with 15 bases between. The CDR3 spans 13 residues. From germline, CDR1 is LNHDA and CDR2 SQIVND (reference sequence). The CDR3 reads CASSLAVGGEQYF. CDR3 coding DNA: TGTGCCAGTAGCCTCGCGGTCGGAGGCGAGCAGTACTTC. Full variable domain (outside the CDR3, taken from reference TRBV19 and TRBJ2-7): DGGITQSPKYLFRKEGQNVTLSCEQNLNHDAMYWYRQDPGQGLRLIYYSQIVNDFQKGDIAEGYSVSREKKESFPLTVTSAQKNPTAFYLCASSLAVGGEQYFGPGTRLTVT.

This clone was seen only once. The chain joins TRBV27 to TRBJ1-6; a weak D match, TRBD1 (5 bases). V was trimmed by 6 bases and J by 4 bases, leaving 13 bases between them. The CDR3 totals 15 residues. The germline V gene has CDR1 MNHEY and CDR2 SMNVEV (reference sequence). Here the CDR3 DNA reads TGTGCCAGCAGCCTAACTAGGGGTTATAATTCACCCCTCCACTTT. Its protein product is CASSLTRGYNSPLHF.

V is TRBV9 and J is TRBJ2-1; TRBD2 matches 12 bases. V was pared by 4 bases and J by 8 bases, with 7 bases of the junction left unmatched. CDR1 and CDR2 from the germline V gene are SGDLS and YYNGEE. The CDR3 extends over 15 amino acids. CDR3 region: CASSPSGGAIDEQFF. The CDR3 DNA reads as TGTGCCAGCAGCCCTAGCGGGGGGGCCATTGATGAGCAGTTCTTC.

V usage is TRBV29-1 and J usage is TRBJ1-2, with unresolved D. This CDR3 has 13 amino acids. The germline V gene has CDR1 SQVTM and CDR2 ANQGSEA. Trimming removed 2 bases at V and 2 bases at J, with 9 bases between. CDR3 sequence reads: CSVEFAENYGYTF. CDR3 nucleotides: TGCAGCGTTGAATTCGCCGAGAACTATGGCTACACCTTC.